This T cell receptor (beta chain) was identified in a study of radiotherapy plus CTLA-4 blockade in lung cancer. For the study at large: Disease control was present in 30% to 40% of patients, and objective responses in roughly 17%.

Whole-study findings and limits: Increased serum interferon-beta after radiation also reportedly predicted response strongly. In blood, after radiotherapy plus ipilimumab, tumor-derived TCR clones expanded.

This CDR3 is built from 16 residues. V was pared by 3 bases and J by 1 base, with 4 bases of the junction left unmatched. The germline gives CDR1 KGHSY, CDR2 FQNENV. Method: immunoSEQ multiplex PCR; TCRdb's copy keeps in-frame clones and lacks some. In the table there are 80,000 to 95,000 clones, approximately 80% of which are singletons. Remarks on this clone: Its antigen is not identified.

Focal radiation was given together with CTLA-4 blockade (ipilimumab) to patients with chemo-refractory metastatic non-small-cell lung cancer. The V and J genes are TRBV16 and TRBJ2-2; 8 positions match TRBD1. This material consisted of peripheral blood, taken from a patient treated with radiotherapy plus ipilimumab. The receptor's source is a human donor with non-small cell lung cancer that progressed on radiotherapy plus ipilimumab. DNA of the CDR3: TGTGCCAGCAGCCATCGCGACAGGGGGAACACCGGGGAGCTGTTTTTT. Its translation: CASSHRDRGNTGELFF.